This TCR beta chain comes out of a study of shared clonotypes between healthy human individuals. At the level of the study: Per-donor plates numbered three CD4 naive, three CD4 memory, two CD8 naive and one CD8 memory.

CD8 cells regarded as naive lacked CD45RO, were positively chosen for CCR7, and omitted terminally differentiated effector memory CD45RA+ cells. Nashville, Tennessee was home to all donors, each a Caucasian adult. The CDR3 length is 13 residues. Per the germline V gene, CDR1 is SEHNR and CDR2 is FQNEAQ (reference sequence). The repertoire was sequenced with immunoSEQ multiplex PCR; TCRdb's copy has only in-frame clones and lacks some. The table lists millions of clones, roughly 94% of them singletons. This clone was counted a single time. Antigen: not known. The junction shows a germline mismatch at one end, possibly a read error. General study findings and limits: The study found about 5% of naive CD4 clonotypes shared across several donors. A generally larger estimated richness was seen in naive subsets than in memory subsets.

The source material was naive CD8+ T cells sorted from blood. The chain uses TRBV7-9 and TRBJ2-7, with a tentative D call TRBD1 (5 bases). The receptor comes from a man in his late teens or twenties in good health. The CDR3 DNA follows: TGCGCCAGCAGCCAACAAGACAGCTACGAGCAGTACTTC. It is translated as CASSQQDSYEQYF.